This is a list of T cell receptor beta chains from one sample in a study of T cell changes during pregnancy in multiple sclerosis. Sequenced by immunoSEQ multiplex PCR; TCRdb stores in-frame clones only, minus some. The repertoire includes about 77,000 clones, about nine tenths of them detected once, and 1.5% to 2% sits in the top ten. The source material was peripheral blood, sampled before pregnancy. The origin of the receptors is a female donor with multiple sclerosis, enrolled in a pregnancy study. CDR3s include the opening cysteine and the closing phenylalanine or tryptophan. D genes are given only for firm matches. Rows may omit the clone size; those that give it use once, few, many or a size class.

V gene: TRBV7-2
D gene: TRBD1
clone size: -
J gene: TRBJ1-1
CDR3 length: 15
CDR3 protein: CASSIDGTGDTEAFF

V gene: TRBV6-1
D gene: TRBD1
clone size: once
J gene: TRBJ1-2
CDR3 length: 14
CDR3 protein: CASKAGTALYGYTF

V gene: TRBV4-1
D gene: -
clone size: -
J gene: TRBJ2-5
CDR3 length: 14
CDR3 protein: CASSQVRGWGHQYF

V gene: TRBV11-2
D gene: -
clone size: -
J gene: TRBJ1-2
CDR3 length: 15
CDR3 protein: CASSLGGQSFYGYTF

V gene: TRBV2
D gene: TRBD1
clone size: -
J gene: TRBJ2-3
CDR3 length: 14
CDR3 protein: CASRPGQGSDTQYF

V gene: TRBV25-1
D gene: TRBD1
clone size: -
J gene: TRBJ1-5
CDR3 length: 17
CDR3 protein: CASSGDTGGRVGQPQHF

V gene: TRBV20-1
D gene: -
clone size: -
J gene: TRBJ2-1
CDR3 length: 11
CDR3 protein: CSATGGNEQFF

V gene: TRBV6-5
D gene: TRBD1
clone size: -
J gene: TRBJ1-1
CDR3 length: 15
CDR3 protein: CASSSSGTVLNEAFF

V gene: TRBV9
D gene: TRBD2
clone size: -
J gene: TRBJ2-2
CDR3 length: 20
CDR3 protein: CASSPRRPGLAGGRGGELFF

V gene: TRBV10-3
D gene: -
clone size: -
J gene: TRBJ2-2
CDR3 length: 16
CDR3 protein: CATLGSSQSTAGELFF

V gene: TRBV5-5
D gene: -
clone size: -
J gene: TRBJ1-2
CDR3 length: 16
CDR3 protein: CASSPGGRNYNYGYTF

V gene: TRBV11-2
D gene: TRBD2
clone size: -
J gene: TRBJ2-7
CDR3 length: 16
CDR3 protein: CASSLSPAGVSYEQYF

V gene: TRBV12-5
D gene: -
clone size: -
J gene: TRBJ1-2
CDR3 length: 15
CDR3 protein: CASGPPGGGNYGYTF

V gene: TRBV6-4
D gene: TRBD1
clone size: -
J gene: TRBJ1-2
CDR3 length: 15
CDR3 protein: CASRARDSPNYGYTF

V gene: TRBV5-4
D gene: TRBD1
clone size: -
J gene: TRBJ1-4
CDR3 length: 14
CDR3 protein: CASGAGQPNEKLFF

V gene: TRBV21-1
D gene: -
clone size: -
J gene: TRBJ1-1
CDR3 length: 16
CDR3 protein: CASSPGGGLRDTEAFF

V gene: TRBV19
D gene: -
clone size: once
J gene: TRBJ1-5
CDR3 length: 15
CDR3 protein: CASSIVAPGDQPQHF

V gene: TRBV2
D gene: TRBD1
clone size: -
J gene: TRBJ1-3
CDR3 length: 15
CDR3 protein: CASSGQGGSGNTIYF

V gene: TRBV2
D gene: TRBD1
clone size: -
J gene: TRBJ1-1
CDR3 length: 15
CDR3 protein: CASSGHRGLNTEAFF

V gene: TRBV7-3
D gene: TRBD1
clone size: -
J gene: TRBJ2-1
CDR3 length: 16
CDR3 protein: CASSQNRQGMLNEQFF

V gene: TRBV5-1
D gene: -
clone size: once
J gene: TRBJ2-5
CDR3 length: 14
CDR3 protein: CASSLGQIQETQYF

V gene: TRBV27
D gene: -
clone size: -
J gene: TRBJ1-5
CDR3 length: 19
CDR3 protein: CASSLLPLGAGETGQPQHF

V gene: TRBV30
D gene: -
clone size: -
J gene: TRBJ1-1
CDR3 length: 13
CDR3 protein: CAWSVLVPSPAFF

V gene: TRBV18
D gene: -
clone size: -
J gene: TRBJ2-3
CDR3 length: 12
CDR3 protein: CASSPKDTYQLF

V gene: TRBV30
D gene: -
clone size: -
J gene: TRBJ1-2
CDR3 length: 13
CDR3 protein: CAWSTDRWGGYTF

V gene: TRBV9
D gene: TRBD1
clone size: -
J gene: TRBJ2-1
CDR3 length: 18
CDR3 protein: CASSEVGGQGASYNEQFF

V gene: TRBV19
D gene: -
clone size: -
J gene: TRBJ1-5
CDR3 length: 15
CDR3 protein: CASSMVWGLNQPQHF

V gene: TRBV2
D gene: TRBD2
clone size: once
J gene: TRBJ2-1
CDR3 length: 17
CDR3 protein: CASSLPGLAGYRDEQFF

V gene: TRBV4-1
D gene: TRBD1
clone size: -
J gene: TRBJ1-5
CDR3 length: 17
CDR3 protein: CASSYLLRQGADQPQHF

V gene: TRBV29-1
D gene: -
clone size: -
J gene: TRBJ2-4
CDR3 length: 14
CDR3 protein: CSVEGAGARSIQYF

V gene: TRBV7-9
D gene: -
clone size: -
J gene: TRBJ2-7
CDR3 length: 14
CDR3 protein: CASSLFGQNYEQYF

V gene: TRBV19
D gene: TRBD1
clone size: -
J gene: TRBJ1-2
CDR3 length: 14
CDR3 protein: CASSISGQGYGYTF

V gene: TRBV30
D gene: TRBD1
clone size: -
J gene: TRBJ1-2
CDR3 length: 15
CDR3 protein: CACDRGYADIYGYTF

V gene: TRBV7-2
D gene: TRBD2
clone size: -
J gene: TRBJ2-7
CDR3 length: 15
CDR3 protein: CASSLTSGGSYEQYF

V gene: TRBV27
D gene: -
clone size: once
J gene: TRBJ1-2
CDR3 length: 12
CDR3 protein: CAILDRNYGYTF

V gene: TRBV19
D gene: TRBD1
clone size: -
J gene: TRBJ1-4
CDR3 length: 13
CDR3 protein: CASSRDRGEKLFF